This T cell receptor beta chain was profiled in a study of graft-versus-host responses after intestinal transplantation. At the level of the study: Recipients received multivisceral, liver-intestinal, or isolated intestinal transplants. General study points: GvH clones surfaced in recipient marrow, some emerging earlier in ileum or blood.

This clone was counted a single time. Antigen specificity is unknown. Assay: immunoSEQ multiplex PCR; the TCRdb copy retains only in-frame clones and omits some. The sample lists 75,000 to 100,000 clones, 75% to 90% occurring once. The source of this sequence is a human donor who received an intestinal transplant. The sample in question was unstimulated CD8+ T cells sorted from spleen or lymph node cells, obtained before intestinal transplant.

DNA of the CDR3: TGTGCCAGCAGTCAACTAGCGCTCGTGTACAATGAGCAGTTCTTC. Its protein is CASSQLALVYNEQFF. V and J are TRBV6-6 and TRBJ2-1, with TRBD2 matching over 7 bases. The germline V gene encodes CDR1 MNHNY and CDR2 SVGAGI (reference sequence). V dropped 5 bases and J dropped 4; count of bases not matched to a gene: 8. This CDR3 region has 15 residues.